A single T cell receptor beta chain is shown here with its context. The data stem from a study of blood T cell repertoires in COVID-19. Study-wide context: COVID-19 samples from acute and convalescent phases originated in the United States, Italy and Spain.

Clones were read by immunoSEQ multiplex PCR, and TCRdb kept only the in-frame ones, dropping some. The table lists fewer than 250,000 clones, around 85% of them singletons, with around 12% in the top ten. The CDR3 is 14 amino acids. V dropped 5 bases and J dropped 5; count of bases not matched to a gene: 4. The germline V gene has CDR1 MNHEY and CDR2 SMNVEV (reference sequence). This receptor was obtained from a woman in her forties or fifties with acute or convalescent COVID-19. The specimen sequenced was peripheral blood. The genes are TRBV27 and TRBJ2-3; 10 bases match TRBD1. In DNA, the CDR3 is TGTGCCAGCAGTGACAGGGGGCCTGGAGATACGCAGTATTTT. Translating gives CASSDRGPGDTQYF.